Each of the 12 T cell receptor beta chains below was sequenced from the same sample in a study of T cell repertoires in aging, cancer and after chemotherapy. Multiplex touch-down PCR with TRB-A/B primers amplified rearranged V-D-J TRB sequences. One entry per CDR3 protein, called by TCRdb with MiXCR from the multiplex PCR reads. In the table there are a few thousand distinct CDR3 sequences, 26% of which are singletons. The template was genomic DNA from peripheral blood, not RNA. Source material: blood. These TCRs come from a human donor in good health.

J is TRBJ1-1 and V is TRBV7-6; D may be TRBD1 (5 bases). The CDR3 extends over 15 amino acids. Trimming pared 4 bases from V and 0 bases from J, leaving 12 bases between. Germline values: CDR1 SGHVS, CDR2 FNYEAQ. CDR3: CASSSRGVMNTEAFF. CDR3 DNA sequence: TGTGCCAGCAGCTCCAGAGGGGTCATGAACACTGAAGCTTTCTTT.

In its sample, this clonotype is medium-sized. The CDR3 DNA reads as TGTGCCAGCAGTTTCCGACAGGACTACGAGCAGTACTTC. Its protein is CASSFRQDYEQYF. J is TRBJ2-7 and V is TRBV6-6, with TRBD1 as a possible D gene (6 bases). The CDR3 runs to 13 residues. V gave up 4 bases and J gave up 3 bases, with 10 bases separating them. CDR1 is MNHNY, CDR2 SVGAGI, per germline (reference sequence).

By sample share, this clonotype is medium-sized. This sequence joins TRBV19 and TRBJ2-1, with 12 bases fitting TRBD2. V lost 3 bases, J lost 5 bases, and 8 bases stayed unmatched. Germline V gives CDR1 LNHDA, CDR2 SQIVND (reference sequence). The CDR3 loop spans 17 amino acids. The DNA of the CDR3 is TGTGCCAGTAGTATGGGGGCCCTAGCGGGAGGGGACAATGAGCAGTTCTTC. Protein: CASSMGALAGGDNEQFF.

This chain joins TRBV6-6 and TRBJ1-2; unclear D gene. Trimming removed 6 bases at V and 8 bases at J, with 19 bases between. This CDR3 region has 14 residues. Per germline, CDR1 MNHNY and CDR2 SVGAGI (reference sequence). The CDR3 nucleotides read TGTGCCAGCAGCCCCCCGACTTCAAGTCGGGGCTACACCTTC. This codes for CASSPPTSSRGYTF.

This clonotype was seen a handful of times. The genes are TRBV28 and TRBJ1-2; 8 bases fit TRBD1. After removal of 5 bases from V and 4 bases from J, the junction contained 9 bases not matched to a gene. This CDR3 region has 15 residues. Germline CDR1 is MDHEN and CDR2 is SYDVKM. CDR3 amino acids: CASSPLTGVLYGYTF. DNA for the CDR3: TGTGCCAGCAGTCCCTTGACAGGGGTCCTCTATGGCTACACCTTC.

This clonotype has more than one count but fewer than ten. The CDR3 is CSARRAGELFF. CDR3 DNA sequence: TGCAGTGCTAGACGGGCCGGGGAGCTGTTTTTT. The rearrangement uses TRBV20-1 and TRBJ2-2; D ambiguous. This CDR3 is built from 11 residues. The V end was cut by 2 bases, the J end by 6 bases, with 4 bases between. Germline assignment: CDR1 DFQATT and CDR2 SNEGSKA (reference sequence).

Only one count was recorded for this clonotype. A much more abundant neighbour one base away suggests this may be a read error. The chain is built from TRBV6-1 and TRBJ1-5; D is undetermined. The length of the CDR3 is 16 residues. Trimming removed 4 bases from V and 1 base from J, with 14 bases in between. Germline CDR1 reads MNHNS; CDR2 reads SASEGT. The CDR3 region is CASSVMSTGSNQPQHF. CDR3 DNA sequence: TGTGCCAGCAGTGTTATGAGTACTGGGAGCAATCAGCCCCAGCATTTT.

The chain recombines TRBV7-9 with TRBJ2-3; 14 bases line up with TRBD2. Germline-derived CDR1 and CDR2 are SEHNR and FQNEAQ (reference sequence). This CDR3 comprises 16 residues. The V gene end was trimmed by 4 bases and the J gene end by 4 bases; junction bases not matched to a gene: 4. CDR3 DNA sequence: TGTGCCAGCAGCTGGGGACTAGCGGGAGAACCAGATACGCAGTATTTT. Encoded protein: CASSWGLAGEPDTQYF.

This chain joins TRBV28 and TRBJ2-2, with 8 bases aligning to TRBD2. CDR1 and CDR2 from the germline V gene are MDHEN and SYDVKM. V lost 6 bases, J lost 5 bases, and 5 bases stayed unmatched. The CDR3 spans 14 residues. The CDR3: CASSGTRRTGELFF. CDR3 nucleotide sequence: TGTGCCAGCAGCGGGACTAGAAGAACCGGGGAGCTGTTTTTT.

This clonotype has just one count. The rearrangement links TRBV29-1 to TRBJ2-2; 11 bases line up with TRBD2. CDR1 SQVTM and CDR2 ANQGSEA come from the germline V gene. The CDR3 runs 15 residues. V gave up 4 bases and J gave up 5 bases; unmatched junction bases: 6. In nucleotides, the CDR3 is TGCAGCGTTGGCACTAGCGGGAGATCAACCGGGGAGCTGTTTTTT. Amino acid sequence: CSVGTSGRSTGELFF.

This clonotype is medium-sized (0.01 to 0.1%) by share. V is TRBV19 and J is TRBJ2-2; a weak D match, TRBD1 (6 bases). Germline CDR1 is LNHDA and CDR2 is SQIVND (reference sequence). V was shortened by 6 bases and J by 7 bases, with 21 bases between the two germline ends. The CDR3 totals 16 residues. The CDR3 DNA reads TGTGCCAGTAGCCGCGGACAGATTACAGTGGGCGGGGAGCTGTTTTTT. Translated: CASSRGQITVGGELFF.

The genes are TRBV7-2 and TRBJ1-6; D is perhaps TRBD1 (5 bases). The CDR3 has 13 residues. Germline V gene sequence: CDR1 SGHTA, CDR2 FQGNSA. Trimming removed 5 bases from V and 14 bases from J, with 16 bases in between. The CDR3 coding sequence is TGTGCCAGCAGCCCGAGGGGCATCGGGGCCCTCCACTTT. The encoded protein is CASSPRGIGALHF.